This TCR beta chain was identified in a study of long-term antiretroviral therapy in people with HIV. Overall study findings and caveats: Repertoires looked antigen-experienced, with only a slight naive shift after ART. There were no data on ART adherence, viral resistance or therapy changes, a gap that limits inferences about post-ART repertoire changes. The ART regimens used between 2004 and 2017 may be less effective than current ones.

Remarks on this clone: The antigen remains undetermined.

Researchers ran immunoSEQ v3.0 at survey level. Repertoires were generated with immunoSEQ multiplex PCR, while TCRdb's copy carries only in-frame clones and drops some. The sample consists of 20,000 to 25,000 clones, 90% to 95% of them appearing once. The CDR3 covers 18 residues. V gave up 1 base and J gave up 2 bases; unmatched junction bases: 12. Looked up from germline, CDR1 is SGHTA and CDR2 is FQGNSA. Cryopreserved PBMC samples of roughly 0.9-10 million cells were used for DNA extraction. This TCR came from a woman between 45 and 60 years old with HIV. The specimen was unsorted PBMCs, collected about 4.9 years after starting antiretroviral therapy. J is TRBJ1-2 and V is TRBV7-2; 8 bases map to TRBD1. This CDR3 is CASSLVGGTGAQNYGYTF. CDR3 coding DNA: TGTGCCAGCAGCTTAGTAGGTGGGACAGGCGCACAGAACTATGGCTACACCTTC.